A single sample is the source of the 26 T cell receptor beta chains below, sequenced in a study of T cells in Graves' hyperthyroidism and ophthalmopathy. RNA transcripts provided the source from which TCR beta CDR3 regions were amplified. During a first-round RT-PCR of the TCR CDR3, the HTBI primer set was used. TCRdb processed the multiplex PCR reads anew with MiXCR; each CDR3 protein has one entry. The table has fewer than 350,000 distinct CDR3 sequences, roughly 15% seen once. The sequenced sample consisted of blood. The receptors were gathered from a woman in her forties or fifties with Graves' hyperthyroidism that later progressed to Graves' ophthalmopathy.

This clonotype was counted at least ten times. The V call is TRBV20-1, the J call TRBJ2-1; possible D gene TRBD2, 7 bases. Germline V gives CDR1 DFQATT, CDR2 SNEGSKA (reference sequence). The CDR3 contains 15 residues. The V and J ends lost 6 bases and 11 bases respectively, with 26 bases between them. CDR3 sequence (DNA): TGCAGTGCCTACGATAGGGGGAGGGGAGGCGGGCAGCAGTTCTTC. Its protein product is CSAYDRGRGGGQQFF.

At least ten counts were recorded for this clonotype. The genes are TRBV28 and TRBJ2-7; TRBD1 might be the D (6 bases). The CDR3 totals 14 residues. Germline V CDR1 and CDR2: MDHEN, SYDVKM. V was pared by 4 bases and J by 3 bases, with 13 bases between. The CDR3 region has the DNA TGTGCCAGCAGTTCGAAAAAAGGGGGCTACGAGCAGTACTTC. Its translation is CASSSKKGGYEQYF.

This clonotype was counted ten times or more. The chain employs TRBV3-1 and TRBJ2-7; TRBD2 matches at 8 bases. Looked up from germline, CDR1 is LGHDT and CDR2 is YNNKEL (reference sequence). CDR3 length: 15 amino acids. Trimming removed 1 base from V and 3 bases from J; junction bases left unmatched: 5. CDR3 protein: CASSQGNSGVYEQYF. The CDR3 DNA is TGTGCCAGCAGCCAAGGGAATAGCGGGGTCTACGAGCAGTACTTC.

This clonotype was counted ten times or more. This sequence joins TRBV29-1 and TRBJ2-3; 8 nucleotides align to TRBD1. This CDR3 region has 14 residues. Looked up from germline, CDR1 is SQVTM and CDR2 is ANQGSEA. Trimming cost V 6 bases and J 5 bases; bases outside gene matches: 10. In DNA form, the CDR3 reads TGCAGCGTGGCTTGGACAGGGACTGAAGATACGCAGTATTTT. Translated, it gives CSVAWTGTEDTQYF.

This clonotype was detected ten times or more. This rearrangement joins TRBV28 to TRBJ2-7, with 10 bases fitting TRBD2. After removal of 5 bases from V and 0 bases from J, the junction contained 4 bases not matched to a gene. Germline CDR1 and CDR2: MDHEN and SYDVKM. The CDR3 sequence is 15 residues long. CDR3 sequence reads: CASSPAGGSSYEQYF. In DNA, the CDR3 is TGTGCCAGCAGTCCAGCGGGAGGGTCCTCCTACGAGCAGTACTTC.

There are a few counts of this clonotype. This chain links TRBV29-1 with TRBJ2-7; tentative D call: TRBD1 (5 bases). The CDR3 contains 13 residues. Trimming took off 4 bases at V and 0 bases at J, with 10 bases between the two ends. CDR1 SQVTM and CDR2 ANQGSEA come from the germline V gene. The CDR3 spells CSVVDSSSYEQYF. The CDR3 DNA reads as TGCAGCGTTGTAGACAGCAGCTCCTACGAGCAGTACTTC.

The chain recombines TRBV5-1 with TRBJ2-5; 10 positions match TRBD2. Per germline, CDR1 SGHRS and CDR2 YFSETQ. This CDR3 region has 17 residues. Trimming at V came to 4 bases and at J to 4 bases, leaving 13 bases not matched to a gene. The CDR3 reads CASSVASGRALGETQYF. For the CDR3, the DNA is TGCGCCAGCAGCGTAGCCAGCGGGAGGGCCCTCGGAGAGACCCAGTACTTC.

The table lists this clonotype with many counts. The genes are TRBV7-8 and TRBJ1-2, with D unresolved. V lost 1 base to trimming and J lost 8 bases, with 11 bases between them. The V gene's germline CDR1 is SGHVS and CDR2 FQNEAQ. This CDR3 spans 13 amino acids. DNA for the CDR3: TGTGCCAGCAGCTTAGAAGGCTCAACGGGCTACACCTTC. Its protein is CASSLEGSTGYTF.

As for this clonotype: This may arise from a read error, as a much more abundant clone is one base away. The chain carries TRBV7-9 and TRBJ1-2; tentative D call: TRBD1 (5 bases). Germline CDR1 reads SEHNR; CDR2 reads FQNEAQ (reference sequence). Deletions cut 1 base from V and 7 bases from J, with 22 bases between. CDR3 length: 17 amino acids. Here the CDR3 reads CASSLGESGGLRGGYTF. In DNA, the CDR3 is TGTGCCAGCAGCTTAGGAGAGTCAGGAGGGTTGAGGGGTGGCTACACCTTC.

This clonotype was counted only a few times. The chain links TRBV5-4 to TRBJ1-5; 9 bases line up with TRBD1. The germline V gene has CDR1 SGHNT and CDR2 YYREEE (reference sequence). With V trimmed by 4 bases and J by 0 bases, 2 bases remained unmatched. The CDR3 is 15 residues long. The CDR3 protein is CASSRTGDSNQPQHF. For the CDR3, the DNA is TGTGCCAGCAGCCGGACAGGGGATAGCAATCAGCCCCAGCATTTT.

The gene calls are TRBV7-6 and TRBJ1-1; TRBD1 matches at 9 bases. The germline gives CDR1 SGHVS, CDR2 FNYEAQ. V trimming: 7 bases; J trimming: 6 bases; junction bases outside the gene matches: 12. The CDR3 extends over 15 amino acids. The DNA for the CDR3 is TGTGCCAGCACCCCCCGGGACAGGGCTGTTCCTGAAGCTTTCTTT. Translated, it gives CASTPRDRAVPEAFF.

This clonotype has a count of ten or more. The germline gene is not matched at one end of the junction; a read error may be the cause. The CDR3 nucleotides are TGTGCCAGCAGTTTATCCGGTAATCTGCCCCAGCATTTT. Its protein product is CASSLSGNLPQHF. The V call is TRBV12-3 or TRBV12-4, the J call TRBJ1-5; D is uncertain. The CDR3 contains 13 residues.

This clonotype was detected once. A read error is possible here, since a much larger clone lies one base away. The rearrangement links TRBV10-1 to TRBJ2-7, with 10 bases identical to TRBD2. Germline lookup yields CDR1 WNHNN and CDR2 SYGVQD (reference sequence). This CDR3 has 15 residues. The ends lost 9 bases at V and 2 bases at J; junction bases unmatched: 10. The CDR3 DNA sequence: TGCGCCAGTTCAACTAGCGGGACTGCTCCCTACGAGCAGTACTTC. This encodes CASSTSGTAPYEQYF.

CDR3 in amino acids: CASGPGRPPYEQYF. In DNA form, the CDR3 reads TGTGCCAGCGGGCCGGGACGACCTCCCTACGAGCAGTACTTC. This chain joins TRBV7-9 and TRBJ2-7, with D perhaps given as TRBD1 or TRBD2 (5 bases each). Germline V lookup: CDR1 SEHNR, CDR2 FQNEAQ (reference sequence). The CDR3 spans 14 residues. V lost 8 bases, J lost 2 bases, and 16 bases lay in between.

This chain connects TRBV20-1 to TRBJ1-3; 7 bases are shared with TRBD1. Germline V lookup: CDR1 DFQATT, CDR2 SNEGSKA (reference sequence). The CDR3 is 14 amino acids. After removal of 3 bases from V and 3 bases from J, the junction contained 5 bases not matched to a gene. CDR3 protein: CSARRGGSGNTIYF. The CDR3 bases are TGCAGTGCTAGGAGAGGGGGCAGTGGAAACACCATATATTTT.

This clonotype was observed at least ten times. This rearrangement joins TRBV20-1 to TRBJ2-7, with 9 bases matching TRBD1. This CDR3 contains 12 residues. Germline assignment: CDR1 DFQATT and CDR2 SNEGSKA (reference sequence). Trimming removed 7 bases from V and 6 bases from J; junction bases left unmatched: 7. The CDR3 here is CSVWTGALEQYF. As DNA, the CDR3 is TGCAGTGTTTGGACAGGGGCCCTCGAGCAGTACTTC.

This clonotype showed up many times. The genes are TRBV20-1 and TRBJ2-5; 9 bases are a match to TRBD2. V was pared by 4 bases and J by 2 bases, with 5 bases of the junction left unmatched. Germline CDR1 and CDR2: DFQATT and SNEGSKA (reference sequence). CDR3 length: 14 amino acids. CDR3 residues: CSATPTSGQETQYF. The CDR3 DNA sequence: TGCAGTGCTACTCCGACTAGCGGACAAGAGACCCAGTACTTC.

This clonotype was found many times. The CDR3 region is CASILKATSEAFF. The CDR3 nucleotides read TGTGCCAGCATCCTAAAGGCAACAAGTGAAGCTTTCTTT. V and J are TRBV7-6 and TRBJ1-1; no definite D call. The germline gives CDR1 SGHVS, CDR2 FNYEAQ. V lost 7 bases, J lost 7 bases, and 16 bases lay in between. The CDR3 spans 13 residues.

This clonotype was observed many times. CDR3 in amino acids: CSARGPRTGFYEQYF. The CDR3 DNA is TGCAGTGCTAGAGGCCCCCGGACAGGCTTCTACGAGCAGTACTTC. This chain links TRBV20-1 with TRBJ2-7, with TRBD1 identical over 7 bases. Germline V gene sequence: CDR1 DFQATT, CDR2 SNEGSKA (reference sequence). The V segment lost 1 base and the J segment 3 bases; nucleotides outside the gene matches: 9. This CDR3 region has 15 residues.

In this sample, this clonotype turned up a few times. The J gene is TRBJ1-4, the V gene TRBV10-3; tentative D call: TRBD1 (5 bases). CDR3 size: 13 residues. V shed 0 bases and J shed 12 bases, with 11 bases lying between them. Germline V gene sequence: CDR1 ENHRY, CDR2 SYGVKD. The CDR3 is CAISESTERQLFF. CDR3 bases: TGTGCCATCAGTGAGTCGACAGAACGTCAACTGTTTTTT.

This clonotype was found a few times. The chain has TRBV6-1 and TRBJ2-7, with a possible D match to TRBD1 (5 bases). The CDR3 consists of 13 residues. CDR1 is MNHNS, CDR2 SASEGT, per germline. Trimming cost V 6 bases and J 3 bases, with 12 bases left between them. In DNA, the CDR3 is TGTGCCAGCAGGGACCTTCAGGGCTACGAGCAGTACTTC. Translated: CASRDLQGYEQYF.

This clonotype was counted at least ten times. The gene calls are TRBV30 and TRBJ1-1; 10 bases align to TRBD1. This CDR3 comprises 14 residues. The V gene end was trimmed by 0 bases and the J gene end by 3 bases; junction bases not matched to a gene: 1. Germline CDR1 GTSNPN, CDR2 SVGIG (reference sequence). In DNA form, the CDR3 reads TGTGCCTGGAGTGTTGGGACAGGGGACACTGAAGCTTTCTTT. It yields the protein CAWSVGTGDTEAFF.

The chain links TRBV6-1 to TRBJ2-1, with TRBD1 matching over 8 bases. V lost 5 bases and J lost 6; bases outside the gene matches: 9. The CDR3 runs to 15 residues. Germline CDR1 reads MNHNS; CDR2 reads SASEGT. CDR3 sequence (DNA): TGTGCCAGCAGTAAACTGACAGGGGACCCCAATGAGCAGTTCTTC. Translation gives CASSKLTGDPNEQFF.

This clonotype was seen repeatedly, ten times or more. V is TRBV7-8 and J is TRBJ1-5, with 9 bases identical to TRBD1. This CDR3 has 15 amino acids. J gave up 7 bases and V 6 bases, and 10 bases lay outside the gene matches. Germline assignment: CDR1 SGHVS and CDR2 FQNEAQ. CDR3 coding DNA: TGTGCCAGCAGACTGGACAGGGGCCGGGGACAGCCCCAGCATTTT. Encoded protein: CASRLDRGRGQPQHF.

This chain uses TRBV4-1 with TRBJ1-1, with D hard to call. Germline V gene sequence: CDR1 MGHRA, CDR2 YSYEKL. The CDR3 runs 16 residues. V shed 0 bases and J shed 3 bases, with 14 bases lying between them. This CDR3 is CASSQDGGRWDTEAFF. CDR3 sequence (DNA): TGCGCCAGCAGCCAAGATGGCGGCAGGTGGGACACTGAAGCTTTCTTT.

This clonotype was detected many times. The V and J genes are TRBV12-5 and TRBJ1-1, with 7 nucleotides matching TRBD1. Germline trimming cut 5 bases from V and 4 bases from J; bases unmatched to any gene: 4. CDR1 and CDR2 from the germline V gene are LGHNT and FRNRAP. This CDR3 is built from 13 residues. The CDR3 reads CASGLWDSTEAFF. Here the CDR3 DNA reads TGTGCTAGTGGTCTCTGGGACAGCACTGAAGCTTTCTTT.